This T cell receptor (beta chain) was sequenced in a study of blood T cells in healthy people across ages. Across the whole study: For every two T cells, template switching captured about one barcoded beta molecule. Study-level points and caveats: The donors' CMV status was not determined, possibly confounding changes in expanded clonotypes.

This clonotype occurred a few times. What it binds is not known. Germline V gene data show CDR1 as LGHDT and CDR2 as YNNKEL (reference sequence). Trimming took 5 bases from V and 2 from J, leaving 13 bases between them. CDR3 length equals 16 residues. A second PCR of about 7 to 12 cycles used a sample-barcoded 5' primer and a J-beta primer mix. Tagging of each cDNA molecule was performed by a template-switch adaptor with 12 random nucleotides. TCRdb reprocessed the 5' RACE reads via MiXCR and lists one record per CDR3 protein. The sample includes around 800,000 distinct CDR3 sequences, roughly 50% of them seen just once.

This TCR was recovered from a man older than 75 in good health. The chain combines TRBV3-1 with TRBJ2-6; D possibly corresponds to TRBD2 (5 bases). Sequenced material: blood. In DNA form, the CDR3 reads TGTGCCAGCAGCGGACCGGAGGTTCCTGGGGCCAACGTCCTGACTTTC. Its translation: CASSGPEVPGANVLTF. The complete variable domain, with remaining parts taken from reference TRBV3-1 and TRBJ2-6, reads DTAVSQTPKYLVTQMGNDKSIKCEQNLGHDTMYWYKQDSKKFLKIMFSYNNKELIINETVPNRFSPKSPDKAHLNLHINSLELGDSAVYFCASSGPEVPGANVLTFGAGSRLTVL.